These 7 T cell receptor beta chains were sequenced from one sample in a study of siplizumab effects on memory and regulatory T cells. Method: immunoSEQ multiplex PCR; TCRdb's copy keeps in-frame clones and lacks some. The sample comprises around 100,000 clones, approximately 91% of which are singletons, and roughly 0.15% rests with the top ten. Sequenced material: CD4+ T cells sorted from blood. The receptors originated from a human donor in good health.

The chain combines TRBV4-1 with TRBJ2-3; 13 nucleotides agree with TRBD2. The CDR3 is 19 amino acids. CDR1 is MGHRA, CDR2 YSYEKL, per germline. J gave up 0 bases and V 6 bases, and 12 bases lay outside the gene matches. The CDR3 loop reads CASRKGRLAGGSSTDTQYF. CDR3 nucleotides: TGCGCCAGCAGAAAGGGGAGACTAGCGGGGGGCTCTAGCACAGATACGCAGTATTTT.

V usage is TRBV7-2 and J usage is TRBJ2-3; tentatively, D is TRBD2 (5 bases). In germline, CDR1 is SGHTA, CDR2 FQGNSA. The CDR3 has 14 residues. V lost 1 base, J lost 1 base, and 6 bases lay in between. As DNA, the CDR3 is TGTGCCAGCAGCTTAGGGCGGGGCACAGATACGCAGTATTTT. Translating it yields CASSLGRGTDTQYF. Filled out from reference TRBV7-2 and TRBJ2-3, the complete variable domain reads GAGVSQSPSNKVTEKGKDVELRCDPISGHTALYWYRQSLGQGLEFLIYFQGNSAPDKSGLPSDRFSAERTGGSVSTLTIQRTQQEDSAVYLCASSLGRGTDTQYFGPGTRLTVL.

The V call is TRBV28, the J call TRBJ2-1; tentative D call: TRBD2 (5 bases). Germline values: CDR1 MDHEN, CDR2 SYDVKM. Trimming pared 8 bases from V and 9 bases from J, leaving 23 bases between. This CDR3 comprises 15 residues. The CDR3 DNA reads as TGTGCCAGCGGGGAGCCTAGCTGGGCTAGTATTGAGCAGTTCTTC. Amino acid sequence: CASGEPSWASIEQFF.

The chain combines TRBV6-5 with TRBJ1-5, with 7 bases fitting TRBD1. CDR1 and CDR2 (germline): MNHEY, SVGAGI. The CDR3 runs 14 residues. Trimming removed 5 bases from V and 6 bases from J; junction bases left unmatched: 7. The CDR3 region has the DNA TGTGCCAGCAGTAGTACAGGGGTCAGTCAGCCCCAGCATTTT. It yields the protein CASSSTGVSQPQHF.

This clone was picked up a small number of times. This chain connects TRBV7-9 to TRBJ2-7; D perhaps matches TRBD2 (5 bases). V lost 3 bases and J 5 bases, leaving 8 bases between the germline ends. Looked up from germline, CDR1 is SEHNR and CDR2 is FQNEAQ (reference sequence). The CDR3 is 12 amino acids. In DNA, the CDR3 is TGTGCCAGCAGCTTCCGGGGAAACGAGCAGTACTTC. Its protein is CASSFRGNEQYF.

In nucleotides, the CDR3 is TGTGCCAGCAGCCCCACCTTAAATGAGCAGTTCTTC. Protein product: CASSPTLNEQFF. The chain joins TRBV28 to TRBJ2-1; D ambiguous. V lost 6 bases and J lost 7, with 10 bases in between. This CDR3 has 12 residues. Germline CDR1 is MDHEN and CDR2 is SYDVKM.

This chain uses TRBV21-1 with TRBJ1-2; the tabulated D call, TRBD1, remains unverified against the DNA. TRBV21-1 is marked as a pseudogene. The CDR3 runs 10 residues. In DNA form, the CDR3 reads TGTGCCGTTAAGGGGCCAGGCTACACCTTC. Translation gives CAVKGPGYTF.